These 2 T cell receptor beta chains were all obtained from the same sample, sequenced in a study of T-cell memory formation after mild COVID-19. MiXCR was run by TCRdb on the 5' RACE reads, yielding one entry per CDR3 protein. The data hold 300,000 or so distinct CDR3 sequences, with under 20% observed a single time. The sample was PBMCs or a T cell subset sorted from them (not recorded which). Receptors were obtained from a man aged 18 to 30 who had mild COVID-19 (a few samples of this study predate the infection). Cell type and time point are not known.

This clonotype was counted only a few times. The chain recombines TRBV11-2 with TRBJ2-6; unclear D gene. In germline, CDR1 is SGHAT, CDR2 FQNNGV. V was pared by 8 bases and J by 1 base, with 6 bases between. This CDR3 has 13 amino acids. CDR3 sequence: CASVFSGANVLTF. CDR3 nucleotide sequence: TGTGCCAGCGTGTTTTCTGGGGCCAACGTCCTGACTTTC.

This clonotype was seen more than once but under ten times. CDR3 amino acids: CASSAIRGSGNTIYF. For the CDR3, the DNA is TGTGCCAGCAGCGCAATTCGGGGCTCTGGAAACACCATATATTTT. The chain employs TRBV11-2 and TRBJ1-3; D is unresolved. Per germline, CDR1 SGHAT and CDR2 FQNNGV. V was shortened by 5 bases and J by 0 bases, with 11 bases between the two germline ends. The CDR3 covers 15 residues.